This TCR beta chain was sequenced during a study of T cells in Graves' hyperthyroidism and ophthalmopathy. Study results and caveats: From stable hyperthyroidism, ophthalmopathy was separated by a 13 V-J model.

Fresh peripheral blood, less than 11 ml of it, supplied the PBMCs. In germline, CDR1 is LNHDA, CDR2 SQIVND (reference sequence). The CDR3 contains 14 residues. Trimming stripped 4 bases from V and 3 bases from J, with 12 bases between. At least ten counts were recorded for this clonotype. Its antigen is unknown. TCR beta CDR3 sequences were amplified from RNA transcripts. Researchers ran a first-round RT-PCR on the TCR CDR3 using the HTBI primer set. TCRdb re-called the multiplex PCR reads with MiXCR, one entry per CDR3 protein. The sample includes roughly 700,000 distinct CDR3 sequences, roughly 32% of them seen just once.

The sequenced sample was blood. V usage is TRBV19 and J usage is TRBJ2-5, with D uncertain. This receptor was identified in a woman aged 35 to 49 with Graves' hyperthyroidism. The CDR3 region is CASSTRHSEETQYF. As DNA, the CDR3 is TGTGCCAGTAGTACCAGACATTCTGAAGAGACCCAGTACTTC.